This passage covers 27 T cell receptor beta chains from one sample sequenced in a study of PD-1 and CTLA-4 blockade in melanoma. Clones were read by immunoSEQ multiplex PCR, and TCRdb kept only the in-frame ones, dropping some. The table shows some 21,000 clones, with roughly 88% occurring only once. Sequencing was performed on CD8+ T cells from peripheral blood, taken before anti-PD-1 treatment. These TCRs come from a human donor with melanoma.

This clone appeared a single time. The chain is built from TRBV10-2 and TRBJ2-1; 7 bases match TRBD2. Trimming cost V 7 bases and J 6 bases; bases outside gene matches: 3. This CDR3 is 12 amino acids long. The germline CDR1 and CDR2 sequences are WSHSY and SAAADI. CDR3 protein: CASIERGNEQFF. The CDR3 bases are TGCGCCAGCATCGAGCGGGGCAATGAGCAGTTCTTC.

This sequence joins TRBV30 and TRBJ2-6, with D maybe TRBD1 (6 bases). Per the germline V gene, CDR1 is GTSNPN and CDR2 is SVGIG (reference sequence). The CDR3 runs 13 residues. Trimming stripped 5 bases from V and 4 bases from J, with 9 bases between. The CDR3 protein is CAWDRTGANVLTF. CDR3 nucleotides: TGTGCCTGGGACAGGACCGGGGCCAACGTCCTGACTTTC.

V and J are TRBV4-3 and TRBJ1-1, with TRBD1 matching over 7 bases. The CDR3 extends over 15 amino acids. Trimming took 0 bases from V and 4 from J; bases not matched to a gene: 5. The germline gives CDR1 LGHNA, CDR2 YSLEER. The CDR3 sequence: CASSQDTRGGTEAFF. DNA for the CDR3: TGCGCCAGCAGCCAAGATACCAGGGGGGGCACTGAAGCTTTCTTT.

The V and J genes are TRBV19 and TRBJ2-1; 8 bases line up with TRBD1. This CDR3 has 13 amino acids. V gave up 10 bases and J gave up 6 bases; unmatched junction bases: 8. Germline V gene lookup returns CDR1 LNHDA and CDR2 SQIVND (reference sequence). Here the CDR3 reads CATQQGARNEQFF. Here the CDR3 DNA reads TGTGCCACCCAGCAGGGGGCTCGCAATGAGCAGTTCTTC.

This clone was detected once. V usage is TRBV2 and J usage is TRBJ1-2; 9 bases align to TRBD1. CDR1 is SNHLY, CDR2 FYNNEI, per germline. V trimming: 2 bases; J trimming: 4 bases; junction bases outside the gene matches: 8. CDR3 length: 16 residues. CDR3 in amino acids: CASSENSGQGFYGYTF. CDR3 DNA sequence: TGTGCCAGCAGTGAAAATTCGGGACAGGGTTTCTATGGCTACACCTTC.

This clone was recorded only once. The CDR3 sequence: CASSILLGNEQFF. CDR3 sequence (DNA): TGTGCCAGTAGTATACTTTTAGGGAATGAGCAGTTCTTC. This chain links TRBV19 with TRBJ2-1; D unresolved. The V gene lost 2 bases and the J gene lost 7 bases, with 9 bases spanning the gap. The CDR3 is 13 amino acids. In germline, CDR1 is LNHDA, CDR2 SQIVND (reference sequence). The full variable domain, its missing parts supplied by reference TRBV19 and TRBJ2-1, is DGGITQSPKYLFRKEGQNVTLSCEQNLNHDAMYWYRQDPGQGLRLIYYSQIVNDFQKGDIAEGYSVSREKKESFPLTVTSAQKNPTAFYLCASSILLGNEQFFGPGTRLTVL.

V usage is TRBV6-5 and J usage is TRBJ2-1; 7 bases are a match to TRBD2. Looked up from germline, CDR1 is MNHEY and CDR2 is SVGAGI. The CDR3 has 10 amino acids. Germline trimming cut 11 bases from V and 10 bases from J; bases unmatched to any gene: 5. CDR3 DNA: TGTGCCGGGGGGGTCCCCGAGCAGTTCTTC. It encodes CAGGVPEQFF.

This sequence joins TRBV2 and TRBJ1-2; D remains ambiguous. The length of the CDR3 is 13 residues. Germline lookup yields CDR1 SNHLY and CDR2 FYNNEI. Trimming pared 4 bases from V and 5 bases from J, leaving 11 bases between. CDR3 nucleotides: TGTGCCAGCAGTGGACGGAGCTTATATGGCTACACCTTC. Its translation is CASSGRSLYGYTF.

The chain recombines TRBV5-1 with TRBJ2-1; the D gene is possibly TRBD1 (5 bases). V shed 0 bases and J shed 3 bases, with 10 bases lying between them. CDR1 SGHRS and CDR2 YFSETQ come from the germline V gene. This CDR3 contains 15 residues. The CDR3 protein is CASSLGQGFYNEQFF. CDR3 DNA sequence: TGCGCCAGCAGCTTGGGGCAGGGCTTCTACAATGAGCAGTTCTTC.

The count of this clone is one. V usage is TRBV9 and J usage is TRBJ2-1; no reliable D call. The ends were cut back, 3 bases at V and 0 bases at J, with 4 bases in the middle. CDR1 is SGDLS, CDR2 YYNGEE, per germline. This CDR3 is 13 amino acids long. CDR3 in DNA: TGTGCCAGCAGCGGGAGCTCCTACAATGAGCAGTTCTTC. Translated, it gives CASSGSSYNEQFF.

The J gene is TRBJ1-4, the V gene TRBV7-6; D possibly corresponds to TRBD1 (5 bases). The germline CDR1 and CDR2 sequences are SGHVS and FNYEAQ. V dropped 4 bases and J dropped 2 bases, with 11 bases sitting between them. The CDR3 loop spans 15 amino acids. The CDR3 here is CASSYSGSTNEKLFF. For the CDR3, the DNA is TGTGCCAGCAGCTACTCAGGGTCTACTAATGAAAAACTGTTTTTT.

The chain uses TRBV6-5 and TRBJ1-1; D is undetermined. The CDR3 spans 13 residues. Germline values: CDR1 MNHEY, CDR2 SVGAGI. Trimming stripped 0 bases from V and 11 bases from J, with 13 bases between. The CDR3 here is CASSYSDGLAAFF. The CDR3 bases are TGTGCCAGCAGTTACTCGGACGGCCTGGCGGCTTTCTTT.

The chain recombines TRBV28 with TRBJ1-2; the D gene is possibly TRBD1 (5 bases). V dropped 7 bases and J dropped 3 bases, with 21 bases sitting between them. Germline V gives CDR1 MDHEN, CDR2 SYDVKM. The CDR3 loop spans 16 amino acids. The CDR3 bases are TGTGCCAGCACCCAACGGTTTATAGGGGCAGACTATGGCTACACCTTC. It encodes CASTQRFIGADYGYTF.

The rearrangement links TRBV15 to TRBJ2-7; 10 bases map to TRBD2. This CDR3 comprises 13 residues. The V and J ends lost 5 bases and 4 bases, in that order; junction bases with no gene match: 2. Germline V CDR1 and CDR2: LNHNV, YYDKDF (reference sequence). CDR3: CATSVAGGYEQYF. As DNA, the CDR3 is TGTGCCACCAGCGTAGCGGGGGGATACGAGCAGTACTTC.

The J gene is TRBJ1-1, the V gene TRBV19; the D is unclear. Germline CDR1 and CDR2: LNHDA and SQIVND (reference sequence). With 4 bases removed from V and 1 base from J, the gap between germline ends came to 13 bases. The CDR3 is 15 residues long. The CDR3, as DNA: TGTGCCAGTAGTACCCCCCAAGAGACGAACACTGAAGCTTTCTTT. This encodes CASSTPQETNTEAFF.

The chain is built from TRBV3-1 (or the pseudogene TRBV3-2) and TRBJ2-2; 9 bases map to TRBD1. This CDR3 comprises 17 residues. The V gene end was trimmed by 4 bases and the J gene end by 7 bases; junction bases not matched to a gene: 13. Per the germline V gene, CDR1 is LGHDT and CDR2 is YNNKEL (reference sequence). The CDR3 protein is CASSPRPRTGDNGELFF. The CDR3 coding sequence is TGTGCCAGCAGCCCAAGGCCCCGGACAGGGGATAACGGGGAGCTGTTTTTT.

The rearrangement links TRBV12-3 or TRBV12-4 to TRBJ1-4, with D unclear. The CDR3 length is 13 residues. V gave up 4 bases and J gave up 0 bases, with 3 bases separating them. As DNA, the CDR3 is TGTGCCAGCAGTTATGCAACTAATGAAAAACTGTTTTTT. The encoded protein is CASSYATNEKLFF.

The table lists this clone with a count of one. CDR3 sequence reads: CASSQANNEQFF. The CDR3 DNA follows: TGTGCCAGCAGCCAAGCCAACAATGAGCAGTTCTTC. V and J are TRBV3-1 (or the pseudogene TRBV3-2) and TRBJ2-1; no clear D. Trimming removed 1 base at V and 5 bases at J, with 3 bases between. The CDR3 is 12 residues long. The germline V gene encodes CDR1 LGHDT and CDR2 YNNKEL (reference sequence).

The chain uses TRBV6-6 and TRBJ2-1; D may be TRBD1 or TRBD2 (5 bases each). Trimming cost V 0 bases and J 7 bases, with 13 bases left between them. CDR1 and CDR2 from the germline V gene are MNHNY and SVGAGI (reference sequence). The CDR3 extends over 15 amino acids. The CDR3 bases are TGTGCCAGCAGTTACTCGATTCTCGAGGGGAATGAGCAGTTCTTC. This encodes CASSYSILEGNEQFF.

The V call is TRBV30, the J call TRBJ2-2; 9 bases are a match to TRBD2. This CDR3 contains 16 residues. Losses at the gene ends were 5 bases for V and 2 bases for J; bases not matched to a gene: 9. The germline V gene has CDR1 GTSNPN and CDR2 SVGIG (reference sequence). This chain's CDR3 is CAWAPAGGQNTGELFF. DNA of the CDR3: TGTGCCTGGGCCCCAGCGGGGGGTCAAAACACCGGGGAGCTGTTTTTT.

The chain links TRBV9 to TRBJ1-2; no definite D call. The CDR3 consists of 13 residues. V gave up 0 bases and J gave up 8 bases, with 11 bases separating them. Germline lookup yields CDR1 SGDLS and CDR2 YYNGEE. CDR3 region: CASSVGVERGYTF. The CDR3 nucleotides read TGTGCCAGCAGCGTAGGGGTAGAAAGGGGCTACACCTTC.

The chain couples TRBV27 to TRBJ1-1; D ambiguous. This CDR3 has 12 amino acids. The germline V gene has CDR1 MNHEY and CDR2 SMNVEV (reference sequence). Deletions cut 6 bases from V and 6 bases from J, with 11 bases between. The CDR3 DNA reads as TGTGCCAGCAGCCCGGGTTTCTCTGAAGCTTTCTTT. Translation: CASSPGFSEAFF.

V and J are TRBV5-4 and TRBJ1-1; 8 bases map to TRBD1. Germline values: CDR1 SGHNT, CDR2 YYREEE (reference sequence). The CDR3 is 17 amino acids. V lost 0 bases and J lost 0; bases outside the gene matches: 7. CDR3 sequence: CASSLAGTGVMNTEAFF. The CDR3 DNA is TGTGCCAGCAGCTTGGCGGGGACAGGCGTTATGAACACTGAAGCTTTCTTT.

V is TRBV7-6 and J is TRBJ2-7; unclear D gene. The CDR3 spans 13 residues. Deletions cut 0 bases from V and 1 base from J, with 4 bases between. The germline CDR1 and CDR2 sequences are SGHVS and FNYEAQ. CDR3 protein: CASSLAESYEQYF. The CDR3 region has the DNA TGTGCCAGCAGCTTAGCAGAGTCCTACGAGCAGTACTTC.

The gene calls are TRBV6-5 and TRBJ1-1; 8 bases are a match to TRBD1. V gave up 4 bases and J gave up 7 bases; unmatched junction bases: 5. The CDR3 has 13 residues. Germline values: CDR1 MNHEY, CDR2 SVGAGI. The CDR3 coding sequence is TGTGCCAGCAGTTCGACAGGGGTTCTTGAAGCTTTCTTT. Protein product: CASSSTGVLEAFF.

The chain has TRBV30 and TRBJ2-7, with D unresolved. Germline-derived CDR1 and CDR2 are GTSNPN and SVGIG (reference sequence). This CDR3 has 12 amino acids. The V and J ends lost 2 bases and 1 base respectively, with 6 bases between them. DNA for the CDR3: TGTGCCTGGAGTTATTCTTCCTACGAGCAGTACTTC. Encoded protein: CAWSYSSYEQYF.

The chain links TRBV4-2 to TRBJ2-2; D remains unclear. CDR1 and CDR2 from the germline V gene are LGHNA and YNFKEQ. Deletions cut 0 bases from V and 6 bases from J, with 8 bases between. The CDR3 length is 14 residues. This CDR3 is CASSQEWVSGELFF. The CDR3 nucleotides read TGTGCCAGCAGCCAAGAGTGGGTCTCCGGGGAGCTGTTTTTT.